These 8 T cell receptor beta chains came from one sample sequenced in a study of blood T cell repertoires in COVID-19. Method: immunoSEQ multiplex PCR; TCRdb's copy keeps in-frame clones and lacks some. The data show roughly 210,000 clones, approximately 81% seen once. The source material was peripheral blood. Receptors were obtained from an elderly woman with COVID-19, enrolled during active disease.

The chain couples TRBV1 to TRBJ2-7; the table calls TRBD2, which could not be checked here. TRBV1 is given as a pseudogene. There are 13 residues in the CDR3. The CDR3 DNA follows: TGCACCAGCAGCCAAGATTTCGCCTACGAGCAGTACGTC. Translated, it gives CTSSQDFAYEQYV.

The chain recombines TRBV7-2 with TRBJ2-3; D gene unclear. This CDR3 region has 15 residues. V shed 3 bases and J shed 4 bases, with 14 bases lying between them. CDR1 and CDR2 (germline): SGHTA, FQGNSA. This CDR3 reads CASSFDGANADTQYF. DNA for the CDR3: TGTGCCAGCAGCTTCGATGGAGCGAATGCAGATACGCAGTATTTT.

This clone has a handful of counts. This chain uses TRBV2 with TRBJ1-2; D is uncertain. The CDR3 is made up of 11 amino acids. Germline CDR1 SNHLY, CDR2 FYNNEI. V lost 2 bases to trimming and J lost 6 bases, with 4 bases between them. This CDR3 reads CASSEKHGYTF. The CDR3 DNA is TGTGCCAGCAGTGAAAAGCATGGCTACACCTTC.

This chain links TRBV3-1 (or the pseudogene TRBV3-2) with TRBJ2-2, with D tentatively TRBD1 (6 bases). Germline V gives CDR1 LGHDT, CDR2 YNNKEL (reference sequence). V dropped 4 bases and J dropped 0 bases, with 21 bases sitting between them. CDR3 length: 19 residues. CDR3 sequence: CASSRELASGTSNTGELFF. The CDR3 DNA is TGTGCCAGCAGCCGAGAGCTTGCATCCGGGACATCGAACACCGGGGAGCTGTTTTTT.

This rearrangement joins TRBV27 to TRBJ2-7, with 10 bases lining up with TRBD1. With V trimmed by 6 bases and J by 2 bases, 13 bases remained unmatched. The CDR3 loop spans 17 amino acids. Germline CDR1 MNHEY, CDR2 SMNVEV (reference sequence). For the CDR3, the DNA is TGTGCCAGCAGGCGTACGAGCGTAGGGACAGGGGCCTACGAGCAGTACTTC. It translates to CASRRTSVGTGAYEQYF.

This chain joins TRBV24-1 and TRBJ2-3; TRBD1 aligns across 9 bases. Germline V CDR1 and CDR2: KGHDR, SFDVKD. This CDR3 contains 16 residues. V lost 3 bases, J lost 7 bases, and 10 bases stayed unmatched. CDR3 protein: CATSDPPQGASYTQYF. CDR3 nucleotides: TGTGCCACCAGTGATCCCCCACAGGGGGCTAGTTATACGCAGTATTTT.

The V call is TRBV3-1 (or the pseudogene TRBV3-2), the J call TRBJ2-2; TRBD1 might be the D (6 bases). In germline, CDR1 is LGHDT, CDR2 YNNKEL (reference sequence). The V gene lost 4 bases and the J gene lost 6 bases, with 12 bases spanning the gap. The CDR3 loop spans 14 amino acids. The CDR3 loop reads CASSLDSRAGELFF. The CDR3 DNA follows: TGTGCCAGCAGCCTGGACAGCCGGGCCGGGGAGCTGTTTTTT.

This clone has just one count. The chain couples TRBV5-1 to TRBJ2-3, with a possible D match to TRBD1 (5 bases). CDR1 is SGHRS, CDR2 YFSETQ, per germline. The CDR3 is made up of 15 amino acids. Trimming pared 1 base from V and 0 bases from J, leaving 9 bases between. The CDR3 nucleotides are TGCGCCAGCAGCTTGACGGCAGGGAGCACAGATACGCAGTATTTT. Its translation is CASSLTAGSTDTQYF.